These 2 T cell receptor beta chains were all obtained from the same sample, sequenced in a study of blood T cell repertoires in COVID-19. Clones were read by immunoSEQ multiplex PCR, and TCRdb kept only the in-frame ones, dropping some. The table includes 150,000 or so clones, over 65% detected once. Source material: PBMCs or T cells enriched from blood (not recorded which). The receptor set was obtained from a woman aged 50 to 65 who had recovered from COVID-19.

The chain carries TRBV10-2 and TRBJ2-1; 8 bases are a match to TRBD2. Germline CDR1 reads WSHSY; CDR2 reads SAAADI. Trimming took 7 bases from V and 8 from J; bases not matched to a gene: 10. The CDR3 extends over 14 amino acids. The CDR3 DNA follows: TGCGCCAGCACGATTAGCGGGATGGGCGATGAGCAGTTCTTC. Protein product: CASTISGMGDEQFF.

CDR3 sequence: CASPTGTATSGANVLTF. The CDR3 DNA sequence: TGTGCCAGCCCCACCGGGACAGCTACTTCTGGGGCCAACGTCCTGACTTTC. The rearrangement uses TRBV7-9 and TRBJ2-6; 7 nucleotides align to TRBD1. With 8 bases clipped from V and 1 base from J, the junction kept 11 bases outside the gene matches. The CDR3 runs to 17 residues. In germline, CDR1 is SEHNR, CDR2 FQNEAQ (reference sequence).